Each of the 18 T cell receptor beta chains below was sequenced from the same sample in a study of T cells in Graves' hyperthyroidism and ophthalmopathy. Amplified regions were TCR beta CDR3 sequences from RNA transcripts. First-round RT-PCR of the TCR CDR3 relied on the HTBI primer set. TCRdb re-called the multiplex PCR reads with MiXCR, one entry per CDR3 protein. The table has roughly 700,000 distinct CDR3 sequences, roughly 17% seen once. Sequencing used blood. These receptors originate from a man aged 50 to 60 with Graves' hyperthyroidism.

This clonotype was observed a few times. The V gene is TRBV3-1, the J gene TRBJ2-7, with 7 bases lining up with TRBD1. The CDR3 covers 14 residues. V lost 0 bases, J lost 4 bases, and 3 bases stayed unmatched. Germline V CDR1 and CDR2: LGHDT, YNNKEL (reference sequence). The CDR3 reads CASSQDGTEYEQYF. In nucleotides, the CDR3 is TGTGCCAGCAGCCAAGATGGGACAGAGTACGAGCAGTACTTC.

Ten or more counts support this clonotype. The CDR3 spells CASSRLAAGSYEQYF. As DNA, the CDR3 is TGCGCCAGCAGCAGACTAGCGGCTGGCTCCTACGAGCAGTACTTC. V gene TRBV5-1 combines with J gene TRBJ2-7; TRBD2 matches at 9 bases. CDR1 and CDR2 (germline): SGHRS, YFSETQ. J gave up 0 bases and V 4 bases, and 5 bases lay outside the gene matches. This CDR3 comprises 15 residues.

With respect to this clonotype: Since a much larger clone is just one base distant, this may be a read error. The chain employs TRBV28 and TRBJ2-7; D remains unclear. The germline V gene encodes CDR1 MDHEN and CDR2 SYDVKM. The CDR3 runs 13 residues. CDR3 nucleotides: TGTGCCAACAGTCCTCCCGACACGTACGAGCAGTACTTC. It codes for CANSPPDTYEQYF.

At least ten counts were recorded for this clonotype. This rearrangement joins TRBV12-3 or TRBV12-4 to TRBJ2-1, with 14 positions matching TRBD2. CDR3 length equals 14 residues. The V gene end was trimmed by 6 bases and the J gene end by 10 bases; junction bases not matched to a gene: 5. This CDR3 is CASRTGLAGVEQFF. Here the CDR3 DNA reads TGTGCCAGCAGGACGGGACTAGCGGGAGTGGAGCAGTTCTTC.

This clonotype was seen ten or more times. V is TRBV27 and J is TRBJ1-1; D is ambiguous. V lost 3 bases to trimming and J lost 5 bases, with 16 bases between them. There are 15 residues in the CDR3. Germline V gene sequence: CDR1 MNHEY, CDR2 SMNVEV (reference sequence). For the CDR3, the DNA is TGTGCCAGCAGTTTTTTCGGGAGTGGAGTTACTGAAGCTTTCTTT. Its translation: CASSFFGSGVTEAFF.

This clonotype was seen more than once but under ten times. J is TRBJ1-5 and V is TRBV28; possibly TRBD1 for D (6 bases). There are 16 residues in the CDR3. With 5 bases removed from V and 2 bases from J, the gap between germline ends came to 16 bases. Germline loops: CDR1 MDHEN, CDR2 SYDVKM. The CDR3 loop reads CASSRTSGAGNQPQHF. In DNA form, the CDR3 reads TGTGCCAGCAGTAGAACGTCGGGGGCCGGCAATCAGCCCCAGCATTTT.

CDR3 sequence: CASSPPNPAGGPWGEQYF. The CDR3 region has the DNA TGTGCCAGCAGCCCCCCTAATCCAGCGGGAGGGCCATGGGGAGAGCAGTACTTC. The chain is built from TRBV9 and TRBJ2-7, with TRBD2 identical over 10 bases. CDR3 length equals 18 residues. With 4 bases clipped from V and 7 bases from J, the junction kept 20 bases outside the gene matches. Germline V gene lookup returns CDR1 SGDLS and CDR2 YYNGEE.

This chain links TRBV9 with TRBJ2-5; 11 bases agree with TRBD2. Germline V gives CDR1 SGDLS, CDR2 YYNGEE. The CDR3 is 16 amino acids. Losses at the gene ends were 2 bases for V and 1 base for J; bases not matched to a gene: 4. This CDR3 is CASSVSGTSGQETQYF. The CDR3 nucleotides read TGTGCCAGCAGCGTTTCCGGGACTAGCGGCCAAGAGACCCAGTACTTC.

At least ten counts were recorded for this clonotype. Mismatch with germline at one junction end may stem from a read error. The chain is built from TRBV2 and TRBJ2-1, with D hard to call. Per the germline V gene, CDR1 is SNHLY and CDR2 is FYNNEI. The CDR3 is made up of 11 amino acids. CDR3 DNA: TGTGCCAGCGGTGATTACAATGAGCAGTTCTTC. Translating it yields CASGDYNEQFF.

This clonotype came up many times. This chain connects TRBV5-1 to TRBJ2-7; D not certain. The V end lost 2 bases, the J end lost 3 bases, and 15 bases lay between the germline ends. The CDR3 contains 15 residues. The V gene's germline CDR1 is SGHRS and CDR2 YFSETQ. The CDR3, as DNA: TGCGCCAGCAGCTTCGCAACAAGCAGCTACTACGAGCAGTACTTC. Its protein is CASSFATSSYYEQYF.

This clonotype was counted many times. CDR3 DNA sequence: TGTGCCAGCAGCCCGGCTGGAGAGACCCAGTACTTC. Its translation is CASSPAGETQYF. The V call is TRBV6-1, the J call TRBJ2-5; D gene ambiguous. This CDR3 comprises 12 residues. Trimming pared 6 bases from V and 4 bases from J, leaving 9 bases between. CDR1 is MNHNS and CDR2 is SASEGT in the germline V gene.

This clonotype was observed a few times. The V gene is TRBV29-1, the J gene TRBJ2-7, with 9 bases fitting TRBD2. Trimming at V came to 2 bases and at J to 0 bases, leaving 5 bases not matched to a gene. CDR3 size: 15 residues. Germline-derived CDR1 and CDR2 are SQVTM and ANQGSEA. CDR3 loop: CSVELLAGNSYEQYF. The CDR3 DNA sequence: TGCAGCGTTGAACTACTAGCGGGCAACTCCTACGAGCAGTACTTC.

V is TRBV29-1 and J is TRBJ1-1, with D maybe TRBD1 (5 bases). Germline CDR1 is SQVTM and CDR2 is ANQGSEA. CDR3 length: 11 residues. The V end was cut by 4 bases, the J end by 8 bases, with 11 bases between. Here the CDR3 reads CSVGAGREAFF. In DNA, the CDR3 is TGCAGCGTTGGGGCAGGGAGGGAAGCTTTCTTT.

This clonotype was recorded at least ten times. The chain is built from TRBV28 and TRBJ2-7; the match to TRBD2 covers 14 bases. The CDR3 is 15 amino acids. The ends lost 4 bases at V and 4 bases at J; junction bases unmatched: 3. Germline V gene data show CDR1 as MDHEN and CDR2 as SYDVKM. In nucleotides, the CDR3 is TGTGCCAGCAGTTCACGGACTAGCGGGGGGTACGAGCAGTACTTC. This gives the protein CASSSRTSGGYEQYF.

This clonotype was seen at least ten times. The chain employs TRBV2 and TRBJ2-1; the D gene could be TRBD1 or TRBD2 (5 bases each). Per germline, CDR1 SNHLY and CDR2 FYNNEI. Deletions cut 2 bases from V and 13 bases from J, with 12 bases between. The CDR3 is 12 amino acids. CDR3 amino acids: CASSENGASQFF. The CDR3 bases are TGTGCCAGCAGTGAAAATGGGGCTAGCCAGTTCTTC. Based on the CDR3 plus reference TRBV2 and TRBJ2-1, the full variable domain is EPEVTQTPSHQVTQMGQEVILRCVPISNHLYFYWYRQILGQKVEFLVSFYNNEISEKSEIFDDQFSVERPDGSNFTLKIRSTKLEDSAMYFCASSENGASQFFGPGTRLTVL.

V and J are TRBV12-3 or TRBV12-4 and TRBJ2-5; tentative D call: TRBD2 (5 bases). V lost 6 bases and J 13 bases, leaving 18 bases between the germline ends. The CDR3 consists of 12 residues. CDR3 loop: CASSQEGGSWYF. As DNA, the CDR3 is TGTGCCAGCAGCCAAGAGGGTGGATCTTGGTACTTC.

The chain carries TRBV20-1 and TRBJ1-4; no clear D gene. The CDR3 has 13 residues. Deletions cut 7 bases from V and 3 bases from J, with 12 bases between. Germline V lookup: CDR1 DFQATT, CDR2 SNEGSKA (reference sequence). The CDR3 DNA is TGCAGTGACCCCCTGGCGGCTAATGAAAAACTGTTTTTT. This sequence encodes CSDPLAANEKLFF.

This clonotype was counted between two and nine times. The V call is TRBV19, the J call TRBJ1-1, with 11 bases matching TRBD1. Losses at the gene ends were 5 bases for V and 2 bases for J; bases not matched to a gene: 10. The CDR3 is 17 residues long. Germline V gene sequence: CDR1 LNHDA, CDR2 SQIVND (reference sequence). CDR3 sequence reads: CASSPGTGGRGNTEAFF. The DNA of the CDR3 is TGTGCCAGTAGTCCCGGGACAGGGGGTCGCGGAAACACTGAAGCTTTCTTT.